This T cell receptor beta chain was captured by sequencing in a study of cytomegalovirus exposure and HLA in healthy donors (dated by TCRdb to the late 2010s). For context, the study as a whole: In an earlier analysis of 450 to 750 of the donors, 250 to 350 Gb of sequence data and 90 million to 120 million unique TCR beta sequences from 180 million or so T cells were reported. A later genetic analysis took genome-wide SNP genotypes for about three fifths of the roughly 700 donors and used that subset as a discovery cohort. Several DR-DQ haplotypes were handled as single units for association and clustering because linkage in the cohort was strong. On average, around 240,000 unique TCR beta nucleotide sequences were sequenced per donor among 398 genotyped donors of the cohort, with around 19% of those sequences being non-productive. The number of donors typed differed by locus, with about 629-640 for A, B, C, DRB1 and DQB1, approximately 500 for DQA1, about 610 for DPA1, and some 440 for DPB1. Approximately 310 gigabases of sequencing data and tens of millions of unique TCR sequences made up an early release that covered under 750 HLA-typed donors. Alongside the repertoire data, information on donor age, sex, ethnicity and CMV serostatus was compiled. The study combined high-throughput TCR immunosequencing, statistical association of individual TCRs with disease status, and machine learning to predict cytomegalovirus infection status. In addition to the first cohort of hundreds of subjects, a separate validation cohort of 130 or so different subjects was used. To decide whether each TCR beta V gene segment behaved as functional or pseudogenic, an earlier analysis of some 570 of the donors relied on high-throughput TCR beta sequencing. Rather than using new phenotypic data, the later analysis identified candidate immune exposures from TCR beta sequences and from how often those sequences occurred across donors. In a later analysis, previously published TCR beta repertoires from fewer than 750 donors were re-analyzed and high-resolution HLA genotyping was added so that TCR occurrence patterns could be studied. Both class I and class II loci were covered by HLA typing, at four-digit resolution. The study aimed to test whether cataloging public T cell receptors could reveal signatures of past pathogen exposure. All discovery cohort repertoires had been generated on a single sequencing platform. Using immunosequencing, the study profiled T cell repertoires from 500 to 800 subjects and related those repertoires to cytomegalovirus serostatus. Of the roughly 390 genotyped donors, 75% to 85% were placed in the genetic ancestry cluster associated with self-reported Caucasian donors.

The cohort was made up of 650 to 700 healthy bone marrow donors. At the time of sampling, all cohort members were nominally healthy, though unrecorded immune exposures were likely present. The donor was CMV seropositive and was included in the group of 270 or so seropositive cohort members. Each donor provided a peripheral blood sample, and peripheral blood mononuclear cells were used for TCR beta sequencing. Genomic DNA extraction from the blood cell samples was performed with the Qiagen DNeasy Blood Extraction Kit. In the germline V gene, CDR1 corresponds to SNHLY and CDR2 to FYNNEI. Including cysteine and phenylalanine, the CDR3 has 15 amino acids. Only the CDR3 DNA is retained, 45 bases long and in frame from the first base. V is pruned by 4 bases and J by 3 bases, leaving 5 bases of the junction without a gene match. Overall study results and their limits: An earlier analysis of 450 to 750 of the donors showed that most TCR beta V segments appeared in productive rearrangements either about 87% or about 30% of the time, which broadly matched IMGT annotations. Compared with the approximately 710-donor mean, donors in an Asian-associated ancestry cluster had fewer N-insertions in productive TCRs, according to a later genetic analysis. A later analysis found that most CMV-associated TCR beta chains appeared HLA-restricted, with HLA associations seemingly driven largely by CMV exposure. A later analysis found that HLA-associated TCR beta chains were more clonally expanded and had lower generation probabilities than equally common non-associated chains. Linkage disequilibrium might explain the correlated functional status among segregating V segments, but an unknown experimental factor could not be excluded. Immune exposure information for the cohort was limited to CMV serostatus. The study gave a list of 150 to 200 TCR beta chains associated with cytomegalovirus. The earlier analysis of 587 of the donors excluded some 16 rarely observed V segments, including chromosome 9 orphons, because counts were too low. Some IMGT-functional V segments, including TRBV6-2 and TRBV6-3, could not be distinguished by the 87-base-pair reads and were therefore excluded. When HLA alleles, especially DR and DQ, strongly co-occurred, attributing TCR associations to individual alleles was difficult. V-gene and J-gene trimming of TCR beta chains was associated with a missense DCLRE1C variant in a later genetic analysis, and the association was replicated in an independent cohort. In vitro tests confirmed that three of the cytomegalovirus-associated TCR beta chains recognize cytomegalovirus antigens. The presence/absence analyses assumed that sequencing depth was roughly uniform across donors, and that assumption may not be true. A later analysis associated about 17,000 TCR beta sequences with specific HLA alleles at a false discovery rate of 0.05. In both the original and validation cohorts, the classifier was reported to diagnose cytomegalovirus status with high specificity and sensitivity. Most TCR sequences were seen in very few donors, while some public TCRs were found in many individuals. HLA typing was unavailable for some donors at each locus, so association tests used only the typed subset. A later analysis found that TCR association rates varied across HLA loci, with DRB1 alleles showing the most associated TCRs and HLA-C alleles the fewest. This cohort had only TCR beta chains sequenced, and the lack of alpha or paired-chain data limited which features could be detected. The sequencing pipeline was judged likely to have produced a cluster of highly shared sequence variants as a technical artifact. According to a later analysis, parvovirus B19, influenza, CMV and Epstein-Barr virus appeared linked to several top co-occurrence clusters. A further reported finding was that TCR beta sequences accurately predicted the HLA-A and HLA-B alleles for most subjects in the first cohort. The authors suggested that the approach could potentially be generalized to other disease states and immunological phenotypes.

Receptor libraries were prepared by the immunoSEQ multiplex PCR assay. A mixture of 60 forward primers for TCR Vbeta segments and 13 reverse primers for TCR Jbeta segments was used in the multiplex PCR. A multiplex PCR assay on genomic DNA amplified the CDR3 region of rearranged TCR beta genes. The Illumina HiSeq System was used to sequence the amplified TCR beta libraries as 87-base-pair reads. For the original study's pipeline: Across the 700 or so repertoires, a later analysis counted about 81 million unique TCR beta chains, 9 million to 14 million of which were shared by at least two donors. To remove PCR and sequencing errors, raw reads were error-corrected and collapsed into unique sequences using a nearest-neighbor algorithm that merged closely related sequences. CDR3 sequences were aligned to IMGT reference sequences to assign V, D and J gene segments. Each retained sequence needed at least a six-nucleotide match to both a V gene segment and a J gene segment. Rearrangements were classified as productive when the CDR3 lacked stop codons and remained in frame with V and J, and all other rearrangements were classified as non-productive. Following IMGT convention, CDR3 was defined as the stretch from the second conserved V-encoded cysteine up to the conserved J-encoded phenylalanine. The earlier analysis of fewer than 750 of the donors excluded sequences that lacked an unambiguous match to a single V gene segment. In an earlier analysis of several hundred of the donors, V segments were called functional above 56.7% productive rearrangements and were called segregating when the between-donor standard deviation exceeded 5%. A statistical classification framework was developed to diagnose cytomegalovirus status using the catalog of TCR beta chain sequences. V and J gene assignment, in a later analysis, came from comparing TCR nucleotide sequences with IMGT/GENE-DB human TR gene sequences. The TCRdist pipeline was used in a later analysis to assign CDR3 sequences and most-parsimonious VDJ recombination scenarios. A later analysis defined each TCR beta chain by its CDR3 amino acid sequence plus V-gene family, and excluded reads lacking a unique V-gene family. In a later analysis, several hundred highly shared, low-generation-probability nucleotide sequences were removed to address suspected cross-contamination and a sequencing artifact. For each public chain, a later analysis derived a clonal expansion index from normalized ranks of inferred template counts within each repertoire. A later analysis computed generation probabilities with a VDJ recombination model fitted to out-of-frame rearrangements, and checked the results against IGoR. A later analysis scored TCR-TCR, TCR-HLA and TCR-CMV co-occurrence with hypergeometric tests, applying a repertoire-size bias correction to TCR pairs. To estimate false discovery rates, a later analysis permuted the HLA or CMV assignments 20 times. In a later analysis, co-occurring TCRs were grouped using DBSCAN, and TCRdist sequence similarity was added for clustering within HLA-allele-positive subsets. Repertoires with fewer than 30,000 or more than 120,000 public chains were left out of co-occurrence clustering, as were about 5 repertoires with anomalous nucleotide sharing. TCRdb stores this immuneACCESS table with in-frame sequences only. Part of the clones is absent; in the studies checked, under half of the shortfall reflects unresolved V genes, and no reason is known for the rest. V, J and clone size reflect that table, while D and trimming were determined from the DNA. In this sample the table shows 200,000 or so clones, about four fifths of which occur a single time. Approximately 6% of the sample comes from the top ten.

To note about this clone: Its recognized antigen is unknown. No quality values exist for individual bases; no much larger clone is one base distant.

The chain links TRBV2 with TRBJ1-1; the central 10 bases match TRBD1. Sequencing was performed on PBMCs. The TCR sequence derives from a woman aged 25 to 39 in good health and CMV-seropositive. The CDR3 reads CASSGDRGQYTEAFF. In nucleotides, the sequence is TGTGCCAGCAGTGGTGACAGGGGGCAGTACACTGAAGCTTTCTTT.